These 21 T cell receptor beta chains share one sample of origin, sequenced in a study of T-cell reconstitution after alpha-beta-depleted transplantation in children. Preparation of the TCRbeta library was carried out with unique molecular identifiers. MiXCR was run by TCRdb on the PCR reads, yielding one entry per CDR3 protein. This sample has 670,000 or so distinct CDR3 sequences, with over 10% found just once. The sample in question was PBMCs, obtained before TCRalphabeta/CD19-depleted stem cell transplant. These receptors were obtained from a girl aged 2 to 10 with congenital amegakaryocytic thrombocytopenia, due to receive a stem cell transplant.

This clonotype has a count of ten or more. The chain recombines TRBV7-9 with TRBJ1-2; D is possibly TRBD1 (5 bases). The V and J ends lost 3 bases and 5 bases respectively, with 16 bases between them. The CDR3 runs to 15 residues. The germline V gene encodes CDR1 SEHNR and CDR2 FQNEAQ (reference sequence). For the CDR3, the DNA is TGTGCCAGCAGCTTCTTCGAGGGGAGTAGGTATGGCTACACCTTC. Its translation is CASSFFEGSRYGYTF.

This clonotype has a count of ten or more. The genes are TRBV10-3 and TRBJ2-1; 8 positions match TRBD2. This CDR3 contains 14 residues. Germline V gene lookup returns CDR1 ENHRY and CDR2 SYGVKD. V was pared by 8 bases and J by 7 bases, with 10 bases of the junction left unmatched. The DNA for the CDR3 is TGTGCCATCCAGCCGGGACTAGTGGGTAATGAGCAGTTCTTC. Translated: CAIQPGLVGNEQFF.

This clonotype showed up many times. The V gene is TRBV5-6, the J gene TRBJ2-3; 10 bases are shared with TRBD2. This CDR3 comprises 16 residues. From germline, CDR1 is SGHDT and CDR2 YYEEEE. The V segment lost 2 bases and the J segment 4 bases; nucleotides outside the gene matches: 7. CDR3 loop: CASSLPSGSWADTQYF. CDR3 DNA: TGTGCCAGCAGCTTACCTAGCGGGAGTTGGGCAGATACGCAGTATTTT.

This clonotype was seen more than once but under ten times. CDR3 sequence: CASSQVIAGDNEQFF. For the CDR3, the DNA is TGTGCCAGCAGCCAAGTAATAGCGGGTGACAATGAGCAGTTCTTC. The chain carries TRBV3-1 and TRBJ2-1; 7 nucleotides line up with TRBD2. After removal of 1 base from V and 5 bases from J, the junction contained 5 bases not matched to a gene. Germline assignment: CDR1 LGHDT and CDR2 YNNKEL (reference sequence). The CDR3 has 15 amino acids.

Many counts were recorded for this clonotype. This sequence joins TRBV3-1 and TRBJ2-3; TRBD2 is a possible D gene (6 bases). Germline V CDR1 and CDR2: LGHDT, YNNKEL (reference sequence). V was pared by 5 bases and J by 0 bases, with 24 bases between. The CDR3 is 19 residues long. CDR3 bases: TGTGCCAGCAGCACTAACAGCTTGACCGGGAGTTGGAGCACAGATACGCAGTATTTT. It specifies CASSTNSLTGSWSTDTQYF.

This clonotype was detected only a few times. The gene calls are TRBV5-6 and TRBJ2-5; 7 nucleotides agree with TRBD2. V trimming: 3 bases; J trimming: 5 bases; junction bases outside the gene matches: 7. In germline, CDR1 is SGHDT, CDR2 YYEEEE. CDR3 size: 14 residues. CDR3 region: CASSYLAGEETQYF. As DNA, the CDR3 is TGTGCCAGCAGCTATCTGGCGGGAGAGGAGACCCAGTACTTC. Using reference TRBV5-6 and TRBJ2-5 for the parts outside the CDR3, the full variable domain is DAGVTQSPTHLIKTRGQQVTLRCSPKSGHDTVSWYQQALGQGPQFIFQYYEEEERQRGNFPDRFSGHQFPNYSSELNVNALLLGDSALYLCASSYLAGEETQYFGPGTRLLVL.

The sample holds many counts of this clonotype. The J gene is TRBJ2-7, the V gene TRBV29-1; 8 nucleotides agree with TRBD1. Trimming took 4 bases from V and 5 from J; bases not matched to a gene: 7. This CDR3 region has 13 residues. CDR1 SQVTM and CDR2 ANQGSEA come from the germline V gene. The CDR3 spells CSVGTGGQHEQYF. CDR3 DNA: TGCAGCGTTGGCACAGGGGGTCAGCACGAGCAGTACTTC.

This clonotype was seen repeatedly, ten times or more. The chain joins TRBV4-1 to TRBJ2-1; maybe TRBD2 (5 bases). Germline assignment: CDR1 MGHRA and CDR2 YSYEKL. The CDR3 contains 16 residues. Trimming shortened V by 4 bases and J by 5 bases, and 18 bases separated the two germline ends. CDR3 amino acids: CASSPISSGIDNEQFF. CDR3 sequence (DNA): TGCGCCAGCAGCCCCATCTCATCCGGGATCGACAATGAGCAGTTCTTC.

Notes on this clonotype: Its ends do not fully match the called genes, so a read error is possible. The chain links TRBV20-1 to TRBJ2-1, with 11 bases lining up with TRBD2. CDR1 DFQATT and CDR2 SNEGSKA come from the germline V gene (reference sequence). CDR3 length: 15 residues. CDR3 DNA sequence: TGCAGTGCCTGCCCCACTAGCGGGGGTTACAATGAGCAGCTCTTC. This sequence encodes CSACPTSGGYNEQLF.

This clonotype was seen ten or more times. The rearrangement links TRBV7-2 to TRBJ2-5; D remains ambiguous. Germline CDR1 SGHTA, CDR2 FQGNSA. Trimming pared 1 base from V and 1 base from J, leaving 7 bases between. The CDR3 extends over 14 amino acids. Written as DNA, the CDR3 is TGTGCCAGCAGCTTAGACCCCGGCCAAGAGACCCAGTACTTC. Protein: CASSLDPGQETQYF.

This clonotype was detected a few times. J is TRBJ2-3 and V is TRBV5-5; tentative D call: TRBD1 (5 bases). CDR3 size: 10 residues. With 6 bases removed from V and 6 bases from J, the gap between germline ends came to 5 bases. The germline gives CDR1 SGHKS, CDR2 YYEKEE (reference sequence). CDR3 bases: TGTGCCAGCACAGGGGATACGCAGTATTTT. Translating gives CASTGDTQYF.

A word on this clonotype: The missing conserved phenylalanine or tryptophan at the end of this CDR3 makes a read error likely. The CDR3 bases are TGTGCCAGCAGCCAAGAACTTCGATCCTACAATGAGCAGTTCTTA. The encoded protein is CASSQELRSYNEQFL. The rearrangement links TRBV3-1 to TRBJ2-1, with D uncertain. In germline, CDR1 is LGHDT, CDR2 YNNKEL (reference sequence). Trimming took 0 bases from V and 1 from J, leaving 7 bases between them. The CDR3 runs 15 residues.

Concerning this clonotype itself: One base away lies a much larger clone, so this may be a sequencing read error. No conserved phenylalanine or tryptophan ends this CDR3, so it is likely a read error. The chain is built from TRBV12-3 or TRBV12-4 and TRBJ1-1; 7 nucleotides agree with TRBD1. The CDR3 contains 13 residues. Trimming at V came to 6 bases and at J to 8 bases, leaving 9 bases not matched to a gene. The CDR3 spells CASRYRDSGEAFL. Written as DNA, the CDR3 is TGTGCCAGCAGGTACCGGGACAGCGGAGAAGCTTTCCTT.

This sequence joins TRBV18 and TRBJ2-5, with D possibly being TRBD1 (5 bases). The CDR3 length is 16 residues. Trimming left V 2 bases short and J 4 bases short, with 17 bases between. Germline V gene lookup returns CDR1 KGHSH and CDR2 LQKENI. CDR3 coding DNA: TGTGCCAGCTCACCAACGTACGCAGGGAATGGAGAGACCCAGTACTTC. Translation: CASSPTYAGNGETQYF.

This clonotype was seen ten or more times. The gene calls are TRBV20-1 and TRBJ2-7, with D hard to call. The CDR3 is made up of 12 amino acids. In germline, CDR1 is DFQATT, CDR2 SNEGSKA (reference sequence). Trimming shortened V by 6 bases and J by 1 base, and 10 bases separated the two germline ends. The CDR3 protein is CSATGKSYEQYF. CDR3 DNA: TGCAGTGCCACCGGCAAGTCCTACGAGCAGTACTTC.

This clonotype was detected a few times. The rearrangement joins TRBV5-5 to TRBJ2-5; D uncertain. Germline V gene sequence: CDR1 SGHKS, CDR2 YYEKEE (reference sequence). The CDR3 has 11 amino acids. Trimming took off 4 bases at V and 10 bases at J, with 11 bases between the two ends. The CDR3 coding sequence is TGTGCCAGCAGCCCCGACAATTACCAGTACTTC. Residues: CASSPDNYQYF.

V gene TRBV11-2 combines with J gene TRBJ2-1; 10 bases are a match to TRBD2. The germline V gene encodes CDR1 SGHAT and CDR2 FQNNGV. The CDR3 has 15 residues. With 6 bases clipped from V and 7 bases from J, the junction kept 9 bases outside the gene matches. The CDR3, as DNA: TGTGCCAGCAGAGAAAGACTAGCGGGTATGAATGAGCAGTTCTTC. Translated, it gives CASRERLAGMNEQFF.

This clonotype has at least ten counts. V gene TRBV16 combines with J gene TRBJ1-5; weak D call: TRBD1 (5 bases). Trimming stripped 4 bases from V and 4 bases from J, with 20 bases between. This CDR3 is built from 17 residues. The germline CDR1 and CDR2 sequences are KGHSY and FQNENV. The CDR3 sequence is CASSRTFGGGSNQPQHF. As DNA, the CDR3 is TGTGCCAGCAGCCGGACCTTTGGGGGGGGGTCGAATCAGCCCCAGCATTTT.

This clonotype was counted a few times. The J gene is TRBJ2-7, the V gene TRBV29-1, with 9 bases that match TRBD2. The CDR3 runs 17 residues. J was trimmed by 2 bases and V by 1 base; bases with no gene match: 12. The germline gives CDR1 SQVTM, CDR2 ANQGSEA. The CDR3 spells CSVEGGASGEIPYEQYF. As DNA, the CDR3 is TGCAGCGTTGAAGGTGGGGCTAGCGGGGAGATACCCTACGAGCAGTACTTC.

The chain employs TRBV20-1 and TRBJ2-7, with 9 bases matching TRBD1. CDR1 is DFQATT and CDR2 is SNEGSKA in the germline V gene (reference sequence). Trimming cost V 5 bases and J 6 bases; bases outside gene matches: 5. This CDR3 contains 12 residues. CDR3 nucleotides: TGCAGTGCTGCCGGGACAGGGTCCGAGCAGTACTTC. Its protein product is CSAAGTGSEQYF.

This clonotype has ten or more counts. V is TRBV10-3 and J is TRBJ2-7; no reliable D call. The CDR3 has 14 residues. The germline CDR1 and CDR2 sequences are ENHRY and SYGVKD. Trimming removed 6 bases at V and 0 bases at J, with 12 bases between. The CDR3 loop reads CAISPISNSYEQYF. The CDR3 nucleotides are TGTGCCATCAGCCCGATATCTAACTCCTACGAGCAGTACTTC.